Listed below are T cell receptor beta chains from one sample, sequenced in a study of cytomegalovirus exposure and HLA in healthy donors. Sequenced by immunoSEQ multiplex PCR; TCRdb stores in-frame clones only, minus some. The sample carries 80,000 to 100,000 clones, 70% to 80% recorded once. Sequencing was carried out using PBMCs. The receptors shown here come from a man between 18 and 35 years old in good health and CMV-seropositive. The CDR3 runs from the conserved cysteine through the conserved F or W. Fields, in order: J gene, D gene, V gene, CDR3 length, clone size, CDR3 protein, CDR3 DNA. D genes are given only for firm matches. Clone size is not always given. Where it is, it says once, few, many or a class for expanded clones.

TRBJ1-5 | NA | TRBV6-1 | 15 | NA | CASSEPGIIPQPQHF | TGTGCCAGCAGTGAACCAGGGATCATCCCTCAGCCCCAGCATTTT
TRBJ1-6 | NA | TRBV5-6 | 17 | few | CASSLGSGTGRGSPLHF | TGTGCCAGCAGCTTGGGGAGCGGCACCGGCCGGGGTTCACCCCTCCACTTT
TRBJ2-5 | NA | TRBV2 | 10 | NA | CAAGEETQYF | TGTGCCGCAGGGGAAGAGACCCAGTACTTC
TRBJ1-3 | NA | TRBV14 | 17 | few | CASSQLGGGYGGNTIYF | TGTGCCAGCAGCCAACTCGGGGGAGGCTACGGTGGAAACACCATATATTTT
TRBJ1-4 | NA | TRBV19 | 19 | NA | CASSASPAVSYATNEKLFF | TGTGCCAGTAGCGCTTCTCCGGCGGTATCGTATGCAACTAATGAAAAACTGTTTTTT
TRBJ1-6 | TRBD1 | TRBV30 | 15 | NA | CAWSVGQGKYSPLHF | TGTGCCTGGAGTGTTGGACAGGGGAAATATTCACCCCTCCACTTT
TRBJ2-3 | TRBD2 | TRBV5-1 | 16 | few | CASSPTVAGGTDTQYF | TGCGCCAGCAGCCCCACGGTGGCGGGGGGAACAGATACGCAGTATTTT
TRBJ2-3 | TRBD2 | TRBV5-8 | 12 | NA | CASSSGGDTQYF | TGTGCCAGCAGCTCCGGGGGGGATACGCAGTATTTT
TRBJ2-7 | NA | TRBV27 | 15 | NA | CASSEAGSSSYEQYF | TGTGCCAGCAGTGAGGCCGGATCGAGCTCCTACGAGCAGTACTTC
TRBJ1-5 | NA | TRBV4-1 | 15 | few | CASSQDRGGHQPQHF | TGCGCCAGCAGCCAAGATAGAGGGGGTCATCAGCCCCAGCATTTT
TRBJ1-5 | NA | TRBV28 | 14 | NA | CASRSGVLGQPQHF | TGTGCCAGCAGGTCAGGGGTTTTGGGTCAGCCCCAGCATTTT
TRBJ2-3 | TRBD2 | TRBV6-1 | 17 | NA | CASSERGARPSTDTQYF | TGTGCCAGCAGTGAGCGGGGGGCTCGTCCTAGCACAGATACGCAGTATTTT
TRBJ1-1 | NA | TRBV19 | 15 | NA | CASSITGYLHTEAFF | TGTGCCAGTAGTATAACAGGGTATCTCCACACTGAAGCTTTCTTT
TRBJ2-7 | NA | TRBV27 | 14 | once | CASSLSAGSYEQYF | TGTGCCAGCAGTTTGTCTGCAGGCTCCTACGAGCAGTACTTC
TRBJ1-6 | TRBD1 | TRBV6-4 | 15 | NA | CASSETGGANSPLHF | TGTGCCAGCAGTGAGACAGGGGGCGCGAATTCACCCCTCCACTTT
TRBJ1-3 | TRBD1 | TRBV30 | 16 | NA | CAWSKPTGGYGNTIYF | TGTGCCTGGAGTAAACCGACAGGGGGATATGGAAACACCATATATTTT
TRBJ1-1 | TRBD1 | TRBV2 | 13 | NA | CASSVDRGFEAFF | TGTGCCAGCAGTGTGGACAGGGGCTTTGAAGCTTTCTTT
TRBJ1-4 | NA | TRBV28 | 15 | NA | CASRPDTISGEKLFF | TGTGCCAGCAGGCCTGACACCATTAGCGGGGAAAAACTGTTTTTT
TRBJ1-2 | TRBD1 | TRBV4-1 | 17 | few | CASSHRLDRTSNYGYTF | TGCGCCAGCAGCCACCGCCTGGACAGGACGTCTAACTATGGCTACACCTTC
TRBJ1-4 | NA | TRBV5-1 | 12 | few | CASSSDGQVMFF | TGCGCCAGCAGTAGTGATGGACAAGTAATGTTTTTT
TRBJ2-3 | TRBD2 | TRBV5-1 | 16 | NA | CASSFGGGKRTDTQYF | TGCGCCAGCAGCTTCGGCGGGGGGAAGAGAACAGATACGCAGTATTTT
TRBJ1-2 | NA | TRBV29-1 | 13 | once | CSVEEQDPYGYTF | TGCAGCGTTGAAGAACAGGACCCCTATGGCTACACCTTC
TRBJ1-5 | NA | TRBV6-1 | 15 | NA | CASSEAMGANQPQHF | TGTGCCAGCAGCGAAGCGATGGGGGCCAATCAGCCCCAGCATTTT
TRBJ2-7 | TRBD2 | TRBV5-1 | 18 | NA | CASSLGVAGEPSSYEQYF | TGCGCCAGCAGCTTGGGGGTAGCGGGGGAACCGAGCTCCTACGAGCAGTACTTC
TRBJ2-7 | NA | TRBV9 | 14 | NA | CASSVGHPNYEQYF | TGTGCCAGCAGCGTAGGGCACCCCAACTACGAGCAGTACTTC